The 13 T cell receptor beta chains below were found in one sample sequenced in a study of post-analysis software for immune sequencing data. Points from the study as a whole: Relative to controls, patients had several TRBV segments at higher frequency, with TRBV5-6, TRBV5-1 and TRBV20-1 among these.

What these receptors recognize is not known. Prepared libraries of TCR beta cDNA carried unique molecular identifiers. TCRdb re-called the PCR reads with MiXCR, one entry per CDR3 protein. Of about 430,000 distinct CDR3 sequences in the sample, 30% to 45% are singletons; the top ten hold less than 10%. Sequenced input: blood. The receptors were gathered from a girl aged 2 to 10 with multiple sclerosis.

This clonotype was seen a few times. This chain joins TRBV29-1 and TRBJ1-4; TRBD1 matches at 10 bases. CDR1 is SQVTM and CDR2 is ANQGSEA in the germline V gene. The CDR3 runs 14 residues. Trimming at V came to 7 bases and at J to 0 bases, leaving 2 bases not matched to a gene. DNA of the CDR3: TGCAGCGCCGGACAGGGGGCAACTAATGAAAAACTGTTTTTT. Protein product: CSAGQGATNEKLFF.

The chain has TRBV7-8 and TRBJ2-7, with unresolved D. Per the germline V gene, CDR1 is SGHVS and CDR2 is FQNEAQ. The V and J ends lost 3 bases and 2 bases respectively, with 11 bases between them. This CDR3 spans 14 amino acids. The CDR3 sequence is CASSFFLNTYEQYF. The CDR3 bases are TGTGCCAGCAGCTTCTTCCTGAATACCTACGAGCAGTACTTC.

In this sample, this clonotype turned up a few times. This chain joins TRBV27 and TRBJ2-5, with TRBD1 matching over 7 bases. The germline gives CDR1 MNHEY, CDR2 SMNVEV (reference sequence). V was pared by 4 bases and J by 5 bases, with 7 bases of the junction left unmatched. CDR3 length equals 14 residues. The CDR3 region has the DNA TGTGCCAGCAGTTCTGACAGGGTCGGGGAGACCCAGTACTTC. Translated: CASSSDRVGETQYF.

This chain joins TRBV7-3 and TRBJ2-3, with D uncertain. The CDR3 runs to 14 residues. CDR1 and CDR2 from the germline V gene are SGHTA and FQGTGA. Trimming shortened V by 6 bases and J by 4 bases, and 14 bases separated the two germline ends. For the CDR3, the DNA is TGTGCCAGCAGTTCTAGGGATTGGGCAGATACGCAGTATTTT. It specifies CASSSRDWADTQYF.

The genes are TRBV5-1 and TRBJ2-7; a possible D gene is TRBD2 (6 bases). This CDR3 comprises 15 residues. CDR1 SGHRS and CDR2 YFSETQ come from the germline V gene. Trimming stripped 7 bases from V and 1 base from J, with 18 bases between. The CDR3 DNA follows: TGCGCCAGCCGGAGGGAGTTGCCGGGGTCCTACGAGCAGTACTTC. It yields the protein CASRRELPGSYEQYF.

The J gene is TRBJ1-5, the V gene TRBV7-6, with D unclear. The CDR3 contains 17 residues. The germline V gene has CDR1 SGHVS and CDR2 FNYEAQ. Trimming removed 1 base at V and 2 bases at J, with 15 bases between. The CDR3, as DNA: TGTGCCAGCAGCTTAGGCTTGGGCACCGGAGGCAATCAGCCCCAGCATTTT. It encodes CASSLGLGTGGNQPQHF.

In its sample, this clonotype was seen once. The chain employs TRBV14 and TRBJ2-5, with 8 bases aligning to TRBD1. The CDR3 length is 16 residues. Trimming removed 1 base from V and 11 bases from J; junction bases left unmatched: 15. From germline, CDR1 is SGHDN and CDR2 FVKESK. This chain's CDR3 is CASSQVRDRLRDEQYF. Here the CDR3 DNA reads TGTGCCAGCAGCCAAGTGAGGGACAGGCTTAGGGATGAGCAGTACTTC.

A few counts support this clonotype. The rearrangement links TRBV29-1 to TRBJ2-7, with 11 bases identical to TRBD2. The V gene's germline CDR1 is SQVTM and CDR2 ANQGSEA. There are 14 residues in the CDR3. Trimming at V came to 6 bases and at J to 2 bases, leaving 6 bases not matched to a gene. CDR3 region: CSVTSGGLTYEQYF. The CDR3 nucleotides are TGCAGCGTCACTAGCGGGGGCCTTACCTACGAGCAGTACTTC.

The genes are TRBV11-2 and TRBJ1-2; D call uncertain. In germline, CDR1 is SGHAT, CDR2 FQNNGV. V was pared by 5 bases and J by 2 bases, with 18 bases between. This CDR3 spans 16 amino acids. CDR3 loop: CASSPTLVGANYGYTF. DNA for the CDR3: TGTGCCAGCAGCCCCACCCTGGTGGGAGCCAACTATGGCTACACCTTC.

V is TRBV12-3 or TRBV12-4 and J is TRBJ2-7; 9 bases agree with TRBD1. J gave up 7 bases and V 5 bases, and 12 bases lay outside the gene matches. CDR3 length: 15 residues. CDR3 in DNA: TGTGCCAGCAGTCAACCGGGACAGGGACGAGGAGAGCAGTACTTC. Translation: CASSQPGQGRGEQYF.

The chain links TRBV20-1 to TRBJ1-5; D gene uncertain. The germline gives CDR1 DFQATT, CDR2 SNEGSKA (reference sequence). Trimming left V 6 bases short and J 5 bases short, with 11 bases between. The CDR3 is 12 amino acids. For the CDR3, the DNA is TGCAGTGCGGTTCAGGCCTATCAGCCCCAGCATTTT. Protein: CSAVQAYQPQHF.

The chain carries TRBV6-1 and TRBJ1-5, with D perhaps TRBD1 (6 bases). Trimming took off 2 bases at V and 4 bases at J, with 12 bases between the two ends. This CDR3 region has 15 residues. CDR1 MNHNS and CDR2 SASEGT come from the germline V gene. CDR3: CASSEFGQLNQPQHF. The CDR3 nucleotides are TGTGCCAGCAGTGAATTCGGACAGCTGAATCAGCCCCAGCATTTT.

The chain carries TRBV20-1 and TRBJ2-3; no definite D call. With 4 bases removed from V and 1 base from J, the gap between germline ends came to 12 bases. CDR3 size: 14 residues. Per the germline V gene, CDR1 is DFQATT and CDR2 is SNEGSKA (reference sequence). The DNA for the CDR3 is TGCAGTGCTACTTCCATGGACGGCACAGATACGCAGTATTTT. This codes for CSATSMDGTDTQYF.